The rows below give T cell receptor beta chains drawn from one sample of a study of memory CD4+ T cells and cytomegalovirus serostatus. Libraries were prepared by immunoSEQ multiplex PCR; TCRdb keeps only in-frame clonotypes and omits some of them. Of roughly 48,000 clones in the sample, 65% to 85% were seen once. The sample consisted of memory CD4+ T cells from blood. These receptors all come from an adult in good health and CMV-seropositive. CDR3s include the opening cysteine and the closing phenylalanine or tryptophan. D genes are given only for firm matches. The size of a clone is reported for some rows only, either as once, few or many, or as a class for expanded clones.

v_gene	abundance	d_gene	j_gene	CDR3nt	CDR3aa
TRBV5-6	-	-	TRBJ2-5	TGTGCCAGCAGCCCGGATGTACAAGAGACCCAGTACTTC	CASSPDVQETQYF
TRBV30	-	TRBD1	TRBJ1-2	TGTGCCGGCTGGGACAGGACTAACTATGGCTACACCTTC	CAGWDRTNYGYTF
TRBV28	-	-	TRBJ1-1	TGTGCCAGTATCGACAGTTCCACTGAAGCTTTCTTT	CASIDSSTEAFF
TRBV6-1	-	-	TRBJ1-2	TGTGCCAGCAGCCTCGGGAGCTATGGCTACACCTTC	CASSLGSYGYTF
TRBV19	-	-	TRBJ1-1	TGTGCCAGTAGTATCGCTCAGGGGATATGGGACACTGAAGCTTTCTTT	CASSIAQGIWDTEAFF
TRBV7-2	-	TRBD2	TRBJ2-7	TGTGCCAGCAGCTTAATCAGGGCGGGGGGGCGACCATACGAGCAGTACTTC	CASSLIRAGGRPYEQYF
TRBV19	few	-	TRBJ1-1	TGTGCCAGTAGGGAAGGGGGGGCGCTAAGGACTGAAGCTTTCTTT	CASREGGALRTEAFF
TRBV7-9	-	TRBD1	TRBJ2-7	TGTGCCAGCAGCTTAGCGGGACAGGTCTACGAGCAGTACTTC	CASSLAGQVYEQYF
TRBV5-6	-	-	TRBJ1-1	TGTGCCAGCAGCTTGATCGGCAGGGGCTACACTGAAGCTTTCTTT	CASSLIGRGYTEAFF
TRBV4-3	-	TRBD1	TRBJ1-6	TGCGCCAGCAGCCAAGACGGACAGGGAAATTCACCCCTCCACTTT	CASSQDGQGNSPLHF
TRBV2	-	-	TRBJ1-3	TGTGCCAGCAGTCGAGGGGGAAACACCATATATTTT	CASSRGGNTIYF
TRBV9	-	-	TRBJ1-1	TGTGCCAGCAGCGTCACTGGAGAAGGAGAAGCTTTCTTT	CASSVTGEGEAFF
TRBV2	-	-	TRBJ2-5	TGTGCCAGCACCGGAGACCAAGAGACCCAGTACTTC	CASTGDQETQYF
TRBV10-3	-	-	TRBJ2-3	TGTGCCATCAGTGAGTCGAGCGTGACAGTCACAGATACGCAGTATTTT	CAISESSVTVTDTQYF
TRBV4-3	once	-	TRBJ1-4	TGCGCCAGCAGCCACCAAGACGCATTCTCTAATGAAAAACTGTTTTTT	CASSHQDAFSNEKLFF
TRBV5-4	-	-	TRBJ2-7	TGTGCCAGCAGCCAGTGGGGCAGTACCTACGAGCAGTACTTC	CASSQWGSTYEQYF
TRBV4-3	-	TRBD1	TRBJ1-2	TGCGCCAGCAGCCAAGTCATGGCAGGGGGGTATGGCTACACCTTC	CASSQVMAGGYGYTF
TRBV6-5	-	-	TRBJ2-1	TGTGCCAGCAGTTCTGGGTGGGGAGCCCTTTACAATGAGCAGTTCTTC	CASSSGWGALYNEQFF
TRBV5-1	-	-	TRBJ1-4	TGCGCCAGCAGCCGGGACGGATCTAATGAAAAACTGTTTTTT	CASSRDGSNEKLFF
TRBV6-5	-	TRBD1	TRBJ2-7	TGTGCCAGCAGTTCTACAGGGGTTTCTTACGAGCAGTACTTC	CASSSTGVSYEQYF
TRBV5-1	-	-	TRBJ1-2	TGCGCCAGCAGCTCCGAACAGGCAACCTATGGCTACACCTTC	CASSSEQATYGYTF
TRBV6-1	-	-	TRBJ2-7	TGTGCCAGCGGCAGGAGCTCCTACGAGCAGTACTTC	CASGRSSYEQYF
TRBV14	-	-	TRBJ1-4	TGTGCCAGCAGCCAGGCGAGCACACTGTTTTTT	CASSQASTLFF
TRBV6-5	-	-	TRBJ1-2	TGTGCCAGCAGTTACTCGTACCACAATGTGGCCTATGGCTACACCTTC	CASSYSYHNVAYGYTF
TRBV7-9	once	-	TRBJ1-2	TGTGCCAGCAGCAGACAGGTCTGGGACTATGGCTACACCTTC	CASSRQVWDYGYTF